The present T cell receptor beta chain was sequenced within a study of blood T cells in healthy people across ages. Whole-study findings and limits: No conclusive comparison of naive versus antigen-experienced cells was possible with unsorted PBMCs. In long-lived donors, naive CD4+ cell counts and diversity exceeded those of aged donors.

At least ten counts were recorded for this clonotype. Its antigen is currently unknown. Unmatched junction bases numbered 3, after V lost 6 bases and J lost 0 bases. This CDR3 contains 15 residues. CDR1 is MDHEN and CDR2 is SYDVKM in the germline V gene. Ranging in age from about 6 to 90, the donors were healthy Caucasian individuals from Russia. A second PCR, run for roughly 7 to 11 cycles, used a sample-barcoded 5' primer plus a J-beta primer mix. TCRdb used MiXCR to reprocess the 5' RACE reads, holding one entry per CDR3 protein. The repertoire consists of about 1.7 million distinct CDR3 sequences, with roughly 30% occurring once and the leading ten covering less than 9.5%.

Sequenced input: blood. The V and J genes are TRBV28 and TRBJ2-4; 9 bases line up with TRBD1. The receptor comes from a woman aged 25 to 45 in good health. CDR3 in DNA: TGTGCCAGCAGCAGACAGGGGGTAGCCAAAAACATTCAGTACTTC. It encodes CASSRQGVAKNIQYF.